Listed below are T cell receptor beta chains from one sample, sequenced in a study of T cell changes during pregnancy in multiple sclerosis. This table comes from immunoSEQ multiplex PCR, and its TCRdb copy is limited to in-frame clones, with some not included. Of about 59,000 clones listed, around 92% are singletons. This sample comprised peripheral blood, obtained in the first trimester of pregnancy. The origin of the receptors is a female donor with multiple sclerosis, enrolled in a pregnancy study. Both conserved end residues are part of each CDR3. Each record gives: clone size, J gene, D gene, V gene, CDR3 protein, CDR3 DNA. The D gene is left open where the match is weak. Only some rows state a clone size, as once, few, many or a class for expanded clones.

abundance: few
j_gene: TRBJ2-1
d_gene: TRBD2
v_gene: TRBV6-4
CDR3aa: CASSELAGGNEQFF
CDR3nt: TGTGCCAGCAGTGAGCTAGCGGGAGGCAATGAGCAGTTCTTC

abundance: -
j_gene: TRBJ2-1
d_gene: -
v_gene: TRBV19
CDR3aa: CASSILEVSVATSYNEQFF
CDR3nt: TGTGCCAGTAGTATACTTGAGGTCAGTGTAGCGACCTCCTACAATGAGCAGTTCTTC

abundance: -
j_gene: TRBJ2-7
d_gene: TRBD2
v_gene: TRBV5-1
CDR3aa: CASSLGTSGLVNYEQYF
CDR3nt: TGCGCCAGCAGCCTGGGGACTAGCGGGCTCGTTAACTACGAGCAGTACTTC

abundance: -
j_gene: TRBJ2-7
d_gene: -
v_gene: TRBV5-1
CDR3aa: CASSLLGQNYEQYF
CDR3nt: TGCGCCAGCAGCTTGTTGGGCCAAAACTACGAGCAGTACTTC

abundance: -
j_gene: TRBJ2-5
d_gene: TRBD1
v_gene: TRBV5-1
CDR3aa: CASSSDREREETQYF
CDR3nt: TGCGCCAGCAGTTCGGACAGGGAGAGGGAAGAGACCCAGTACTTC

abundance: -
j_gene: TRBJ2-3
d_gene: TRBD2
v_gene: TRBV11-2
CDR3aa: CASSLFAGAGTDTQYF
CDR3nt: TGTGCCAGCAGCTTATTTGCGGGAGCTGGCACAGATACGCAGTATTTT

abundance: -
j_gene: TRBJ1-2
d_gene: TRBD1
v_gene: TRBV28
CDR3aa: CASSLYRGLRENGYTF
CDR3nt: TGTGCCAGCAGTTTATATAGGGGGCTCCGAGAAAATGGCTACACCTTC

abundance: -
j_gene: TRBJ2-7
d_gene: -
v_gene: TRBV28
CDR3aa: CASSPDRRLSYEQYF
CDR3nt: TGTGCCAGCAGCCCCGACAGAAGACTGTCCTACGAGCAGTACTTC

abundance: -
j_gene: TRBJ1-3
d_gene: -
v_gene: TRBV25-1
CDR3aa: CASSESGRVGGENTIYF
CDR3nt: TGTGCCAGCAGTGAATCAGGCAGGGTCGGTGGCGAAAACACCATATATTTT

abundance: -
j_gene: TRBJ1-2
d_gene: -
v_gene: TRBV27
CDR3aa: CASSLSVGEPNYGYTF
CDR3nt: TGTGCCAGCAGTTTATCCGTCGGGGAACCCAACTATGGCTACACCTTC

abundance: -
j_gene: TRBJ2-1
d_gene: -
v_gene: TRBV7-2
CDR3aa: CASSLDSTVSNEQFF
CDR3nt: TGTGCCAGCAGCTTAGACTCGACAGTTAGCAATGAGCAGTTCTTC

abundance: -
j_gene: TRBJ2-1
d_gene: TRBD2
v_gene: TRBV27
CDR3aa: CASSLDLAVYNEQFF
CDR3nt: TGTGCCAGCAGCCTAGACCTAGCGGTATACAATGAGCAGTTCTTC

abundance: -
j_gene: TRBJ1-5
d_gene: TRBD1
v_gene: TRBV4-3
CDR3aa: CASSQGLEGASNQPQHF
CDR3nt: TGCGCCAGCAGCCAAGGACTAGAGGGGGCTAGCAATCAGCCCCAGCATTTT

abundance: -
j_gene: TRBJ2-2
d_gene: -
v_gene: TRBV19
CDR3aa: CASSIDGSGTGELFF
CDR3nt: TGTGCCAGTAGTATAGACGGGAGTGGCACCGGGGAGCTGTTTTTT

abundance: once
j_gene: TRBJ2-3
d_gene: TRBD1
v_gene: TRBV7-8
CDR3aa: CASSLKTGTVTTDTQYF
CDR3nt: TGTGCCAGCAGCTTGAAAACCGGGACAGTGACCACAGATACGCAGTATTTT

abundance: -
j_gene: TRBJ2-3
d_gene: -
v_gene: TRBV4-3
CDR3aa: CASSQDGSGADTQYF
CDR3nt: TGCGCCAGCAGCCAAGATGGGTCGGGGGCAGATACGCAGTATTTT